A single sample is the source of the 9 T cell receptor beta chains below, sequenced in a study of T cell responses to AZD1222 COVID-19 vaccine. Data came from immunoSEQ multiplex PCR; TCRdb stores just in-frame clones and leaves some out. The data hold some 130,000 clones, with roughly 88% observed a single time. The sequencing here drew on peripheral blood, taken 28 days after the second AZD1222 dose. These receptors came from an adult who received the AZD1222 COVID-19 vaccine.

The gene calls are TRBV6-6 and TRBJ1-2; 9 positions match TRBD1. This CDR3 is 14 amino acids long. V dropped 6 bases and J dropped 4; count of bases not matched to a gene: 6. Germline V gives CDR1 MNHNY, CDR2 SVGAGI (reference sequence). CDR3 sequence reads: CASRLQGASYGYTF. In nucleotides, the CDR3 is TGTGCCAGCAGGCTACAGGGGGCGTCCTATGGCTACACCTTC.

The chain has TRBV18 and TRBJ2-3; 13 bases are a match to TRBD2. V lost 2 bases to trimming and J lost 8 bases; unmatched junction nucleotides: 4. The CDR3 is 15 residues long. Per the germline V gene, CDR1 is KGHSH and CDR2 is LQKENI. CDR3 sequence: CASSPTSGRAVTQYF. The CDR3 DNA follows: TGTGCCAGCTCACCAACTAGCGGGAGGGCCGTTACGCAGTATTTT.

This chain connects TRBV3-1 (or the pseudogene TRBV3-2) to TRBJ2-3, with 8 bases matching TRBD2. Germline lookup yields CDR1 LGHDT and CDR2 YNNKEL (reference sequence). There are 18 residues in the CDR3. Trimming removed 0 bases from V and 2 bases from J; junction bases left unmatched: 10. The CDR3 nucleotides are TGTGCCAGCAGCCAAGAAATAGCGGGGATTAGATTCACAGATACGCAGTATTTT. This sequence encodes CASSQEIAGIRFTDTQYF.

V usage is TRBV2 and J usage is TRBJ2-1; possibly TRBD2 for D (6 bases). Germline CDR1 is SNHLY and CDR2 is FYNNEI. The CDR3 runs to 16 residues. The V gene lost 3 bases and the J gene lost 2 bases, with 14 bases spanning the gap. The chain's CDR3 is CASSEGWRVPYNEQFF. Written as DNA, the CDR3 is TGTGCCAGCAGTGAGGGATGGAGGGTCCCCTACAATGAGCAGTTCTTC. Full variable domain (rest looked up from reference TRBV2 and TRBJ2-1): EPEVTQTPSHQVTQMGQEVILRCVPISNHLYFYWYRQILGQKVEFLVSFYNNEISEKSEIFDDQFSVERPDGSNFTLKIRSTKLEDSAMYFCASSEGWRVPYNEQFFGPGTRLTVL.

The V call is TRBV5-6, the J call TRBJ2-7; TRBD2 matches at 9 bases. The J segment lost 1 base and the V segment lost 2 bases, leaving 4 bases of the junction unmatched. CDR1 and CDR2 from the germline V gene are SGHDT and YYEEEE. This CDR3 comprises 15 residues. Here the CDR3 DNA reads TGTGCCAGCAGCTTTGGCGGGAGGGGATCCTACGAGCAGTACTTC. Translated, it gives CASSFGGRGSYEQYF.

V is TRBV7-9 and J is TRBJ1-2, with 8 bases identical to TRBD1. The V gene's germline CDR1 is SEHNR and CDR2 FQNEAQ (reference sequence). V gave up 2 bases and J gave up 4 bases; unmatched junction bases: 0. The CDR3 totals 13 residues. The CDR3: CASSLTGGYGYTF. In nucleotides, the CDR3 is TGTGCCAGCAGCTTAACAGGGGGCTATGGCTACACCTTC. Supplemented by reference TRBV7-9 and TRBJ1-2, the full variable domain reads DTGVSQNPRHKITKRGQNVTFRCDPISEHNRLYWYRQTLGQGPEFLTYFQNEAQLEKSRLLSDRFSAERPKGSFSTLEIQRTEQGDSAMYLCASSLTGGYGYTFGSGTRLTVV.

V gene TRBV10-3 combines with J gene TRBJ1-1; D possibly corresponds to TRBD1 (6 bases). The CDR3 length is 13 residues. V was cut by 6 bases and J by 5 bases, with 13 bases left in between. Germline V CDR1 and CDR2: ENHRY, SYGVKD. This CDR3 reads CAIRKTGLTEAFF. CDR3 nucleotides: TGTGCCATCAGAAAAACAGGGCTAACTGAAGCTTTCTTT.

V is TRBV5-1 and J is TRBJ2-1; TRBD1 agrees at 8 bases. Looked up from germline, CDR1 is SGHRS and CDR2 is YFSETQ. The CDR3 runs to 15 residues. V lost 0 bases, J lost 8 bases, and 7 bases stayed unmatched. This CDR3 reads CASSLGQGLVYEQFF. CDR3 in DNA: TGCGCCAGCAGCTTGGGACAGGGGTTGGTCTATGAGCAGTTCTTC.

The rearrangement uses TRBV7-8 and TRBJ1-5; D unresolved. V lost 4 bases and J lost 7, with 11 bases in between. Germline values: CDR1 SGHVS, CDR2 FQNEAQ. This CDR3 is built from 13 residues. The CDR3 nucleotides are TGTGCCAGCAGCTCGCAAGGGAAGCAGCCCCAGCATTTT. This gives the protein CASSSQGKQPQHF.